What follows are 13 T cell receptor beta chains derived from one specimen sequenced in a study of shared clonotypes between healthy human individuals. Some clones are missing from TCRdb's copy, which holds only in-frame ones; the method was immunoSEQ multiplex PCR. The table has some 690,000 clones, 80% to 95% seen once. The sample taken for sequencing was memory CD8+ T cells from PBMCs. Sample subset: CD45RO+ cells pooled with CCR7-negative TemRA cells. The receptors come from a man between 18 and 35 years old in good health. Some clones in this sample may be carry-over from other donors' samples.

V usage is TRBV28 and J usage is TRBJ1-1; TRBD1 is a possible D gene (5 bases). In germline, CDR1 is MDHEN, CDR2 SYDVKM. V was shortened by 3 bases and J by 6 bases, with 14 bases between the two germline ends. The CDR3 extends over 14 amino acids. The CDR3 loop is CASSFVGLGAEAFF. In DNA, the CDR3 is TGTGCCAGCAGTTTTGTCGGGTTGGGGGCTGAAGCTTTCTTT.

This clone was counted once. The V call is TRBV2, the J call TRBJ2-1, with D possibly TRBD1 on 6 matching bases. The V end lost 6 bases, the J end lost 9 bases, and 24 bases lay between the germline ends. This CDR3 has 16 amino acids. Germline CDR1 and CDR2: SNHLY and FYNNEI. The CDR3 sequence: CASSSPDSLDRGEQFF. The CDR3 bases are TGTGCCAGCAGCTCACCGGACAGCCTAGATAGAGGTGAGCAGTTCTTC.

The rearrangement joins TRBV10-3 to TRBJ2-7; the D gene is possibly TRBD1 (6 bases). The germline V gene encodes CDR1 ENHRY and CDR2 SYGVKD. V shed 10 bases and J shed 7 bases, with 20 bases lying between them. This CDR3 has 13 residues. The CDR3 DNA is TGTGCCAGCAGATCGGACAGCCCAGAGGAGCAGTACTTC. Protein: CASRSDSPEEQYF.

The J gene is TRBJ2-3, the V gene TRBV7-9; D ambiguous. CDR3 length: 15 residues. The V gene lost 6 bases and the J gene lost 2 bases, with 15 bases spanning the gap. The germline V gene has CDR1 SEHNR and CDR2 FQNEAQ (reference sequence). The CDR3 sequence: CASRTTGPNTDTQYF. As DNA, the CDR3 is TGTGCCAGCAGGACAACCGGGCCGAACACAGATACGCAGTATTTT. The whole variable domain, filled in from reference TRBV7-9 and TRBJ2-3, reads DTGVSQNPRHKITKRGQNVTFRCDPISEHNRLYWYRQTLGQGPEFLTYFQNEAQLEKSRLLSDRFSAERPKGSFSTLEIQRTEQGDSAMYLCASRTTGPNTDTQYFGPGTRLTVL.

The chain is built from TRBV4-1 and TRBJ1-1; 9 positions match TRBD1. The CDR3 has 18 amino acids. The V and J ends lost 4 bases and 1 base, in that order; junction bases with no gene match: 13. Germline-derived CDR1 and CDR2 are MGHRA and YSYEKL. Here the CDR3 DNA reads TGCGCCAGCAGCCGAGTTGGGACAGGGTACGGTCGGAACACTGAAGCTTTCTTT. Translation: CASSRVGTGYGRNTEAFF.

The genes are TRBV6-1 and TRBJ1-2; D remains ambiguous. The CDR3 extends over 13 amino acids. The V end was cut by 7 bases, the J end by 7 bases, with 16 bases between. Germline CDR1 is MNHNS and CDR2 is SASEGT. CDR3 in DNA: TGTGCCAGCATGCCCGGGAGGGTCGCTGGCTACACCTTC. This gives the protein CASMPGRVAGYTF.

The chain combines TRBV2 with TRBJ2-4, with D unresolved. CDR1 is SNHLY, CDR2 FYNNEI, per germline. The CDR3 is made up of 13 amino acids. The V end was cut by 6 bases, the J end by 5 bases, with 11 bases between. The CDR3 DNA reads TGTGCCAGCAGCGGACGGACCCAAAACATTCAGTACTTC. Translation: CASSGRTQNIQYF. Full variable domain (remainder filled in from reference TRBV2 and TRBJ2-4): EPEVTQTPSHQVTQMGQEVILRCVPISNHLYFYWYRQILGQKVEFLVSFYNNEISEKSEIFDDQFSVERPDGSNFTLKIRSTKLEDSAMYFCASSGRTQNIQYFGAGTRLSVL.

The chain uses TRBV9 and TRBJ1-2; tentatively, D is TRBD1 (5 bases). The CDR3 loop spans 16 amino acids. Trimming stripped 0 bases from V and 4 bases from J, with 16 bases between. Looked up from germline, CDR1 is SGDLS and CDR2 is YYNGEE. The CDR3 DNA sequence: TGTGCCAGCAGCGTAGCAGCGGCGGGGGGAGCCTATGGCTACACCTTC. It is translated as CASSVAAAGGAYGYTF.

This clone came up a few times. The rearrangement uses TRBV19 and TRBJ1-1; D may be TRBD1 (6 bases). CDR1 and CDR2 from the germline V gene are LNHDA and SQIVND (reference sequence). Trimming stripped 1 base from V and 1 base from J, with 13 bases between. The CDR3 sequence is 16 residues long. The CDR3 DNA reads TGTGCCAGTAGTATAGTCTTTAGGGGGACGAACACTGAAGCTTTCTTT. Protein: CASSIVFRGTNTEAFF.

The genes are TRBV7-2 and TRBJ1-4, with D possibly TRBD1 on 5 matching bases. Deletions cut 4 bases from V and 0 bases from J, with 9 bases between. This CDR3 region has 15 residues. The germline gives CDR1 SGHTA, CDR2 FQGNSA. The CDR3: CASSSSGATNEKLFF. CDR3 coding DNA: TGTGCCAGCAGCTCGTCGGGGGCAACTAATGAAAAACTGTTTTTT. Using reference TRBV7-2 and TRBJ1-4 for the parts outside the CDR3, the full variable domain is GAGVSQSPSNKVTEKGKDVELRCDPISGHTALYWYRQSLGQGLEFLIYFQGNSAPDKSGLPSDRFSAERTGGSVSTLTIQRTQQEDSAVYLCASSSSGATNEKLFFGSGTQLSVL.

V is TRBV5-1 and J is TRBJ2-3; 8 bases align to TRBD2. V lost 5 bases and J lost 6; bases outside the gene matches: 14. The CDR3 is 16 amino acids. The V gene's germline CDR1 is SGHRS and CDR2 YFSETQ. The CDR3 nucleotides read TGCGCCAGCAGGCGATTTTATAGCGGGGAAAGGGATACGCAGTATTTT. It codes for CASRRFYSGERDTQYF.

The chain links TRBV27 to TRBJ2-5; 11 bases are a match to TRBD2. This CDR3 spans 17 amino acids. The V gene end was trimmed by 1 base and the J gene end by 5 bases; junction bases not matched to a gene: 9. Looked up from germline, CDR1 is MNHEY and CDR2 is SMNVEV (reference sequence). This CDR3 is CASSLFGSGRARETQYF. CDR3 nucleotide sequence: TGTGCCAGCAGTTTATTCGGTAGCGGGAGGGCCCGGGAGACCCAGTACTTC.

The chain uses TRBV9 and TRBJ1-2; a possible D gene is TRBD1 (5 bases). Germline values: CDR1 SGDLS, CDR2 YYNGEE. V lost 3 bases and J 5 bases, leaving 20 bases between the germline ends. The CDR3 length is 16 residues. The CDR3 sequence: CASSGERGGTLYGYTF. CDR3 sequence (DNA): TGTGCCAGCAGCGGCGAAAGAGGAGGGACCCTATATGGCTACACCTTC.